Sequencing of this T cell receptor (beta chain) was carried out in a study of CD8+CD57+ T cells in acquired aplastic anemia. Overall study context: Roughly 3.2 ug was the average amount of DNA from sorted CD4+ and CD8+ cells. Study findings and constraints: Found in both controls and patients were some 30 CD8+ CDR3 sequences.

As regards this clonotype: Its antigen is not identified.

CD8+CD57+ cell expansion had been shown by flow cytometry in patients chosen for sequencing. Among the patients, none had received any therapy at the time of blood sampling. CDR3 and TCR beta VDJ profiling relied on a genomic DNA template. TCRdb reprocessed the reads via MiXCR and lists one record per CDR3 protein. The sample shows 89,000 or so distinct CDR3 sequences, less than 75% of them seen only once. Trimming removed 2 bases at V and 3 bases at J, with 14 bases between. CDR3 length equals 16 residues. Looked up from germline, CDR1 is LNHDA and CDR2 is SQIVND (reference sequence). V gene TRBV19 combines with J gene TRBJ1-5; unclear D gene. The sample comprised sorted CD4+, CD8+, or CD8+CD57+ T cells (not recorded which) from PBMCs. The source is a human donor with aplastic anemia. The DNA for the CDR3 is TGTGCCAGTAGTATAAGACTCGGCAGTACCAATCAGCCCCAGCATTTT. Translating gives CASSIRLGSTNQPQHF.